These T cell receptor beta chains were read from a single sample in a study of T cell responses to AZD1222 COVID-19 vaccine. Clones were sequenced by immunoSEQ multiplex PCR, and TCRdb holds only the in-frame ones, with some missing. Among fewer than 75,000 clones listed, about 85% were seen once. The material was peripheral blood, obtained on day 0 of AZD1222 vaccination. The origin of the receptors is an adult in good health. The conserved cysteine and the conserved F or W are not part of the CDR3 here.

j_call | v_call | cdr3_aa
TRBJ1-3 | TRBV28 | ASSLIGAERNPGNTIY
TRBJ2-1 | TRBV18 | ASSPSGSYNEQF
TRBJ2-1 | TRBV3-1/TRBV3-2 | ASSQGRGGGNEQF
TRBJ1-2 | TRBV25-1 | ASSQARDGYT
TRBJ1-2 | TRBV28 | ASSSGQGARYGYT
TRBJ1-1 | TRBV7-6 | ASSYGPFTEAF
TRBJ2-3 | TRBV7-3 | ASSPSGGSTDTQY
TRBJ2-7 | TRBV6-5 | SLRQGGSYEQY
TRBJ1-5 | TRBV19 | ASSVLNNQPQH
TRBJ2-7 | TRBV2 | ASRRDQGVSYEQY
TRBJ2-6 | TRBV7-8 | ASSLGMGAGANVLT
TRBJ1-6 | TRBV4-1 | ASSQEGGSHYNSPLH
TRBJ1-5 | TRBV9 | ASSVGQVNQPQH
TRBJ2-3 | TRBV9 | ASSVATAPTDTQY
TRBJ1-4 | TRBV6-5 | ASSPRTGNEKLF
TRBJ1-4 | TRBV5-1 | ASSLVGGTGEKLF
TRBJ1-3 | TRBV6-5 | ATTTRFSGNTIY
TRBJ2-5 | TRBV3-1/TRBV3-2 | ASSQAGTGPQETQY
TRBJ1-5 | TRBV12-3/TRBV12-4 | ASSLSRDQPQH
TRBJ2-5 | TRBV3-1/TRBV3-2 | ASSLRAGRQETQY
TRBJ1-1 | TRBV7-9 | ASSLASGGTEAF
TRBJ2-1 | TRBV14 | ASSQAGQGGNEQF